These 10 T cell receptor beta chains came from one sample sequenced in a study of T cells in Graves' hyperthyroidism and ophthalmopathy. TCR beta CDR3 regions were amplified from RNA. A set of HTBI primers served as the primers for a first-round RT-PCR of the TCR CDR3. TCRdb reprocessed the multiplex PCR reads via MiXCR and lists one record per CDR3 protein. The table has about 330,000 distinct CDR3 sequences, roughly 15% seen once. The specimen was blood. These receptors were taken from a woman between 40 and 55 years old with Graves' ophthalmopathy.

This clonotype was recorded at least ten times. The CDR3 is CASSLAIGRSGGAHEQFF. Here the CDR3 DNA reads TGTGCCAGCAGCTTGGCCATCGGGCGGAGCGGGGGGGCACATGAGCAGTTCTTC. The chain has TRBV5-6 and TRBJ2-1; 10 bases line up with TRBD2. The germline V gene has CDR1 SGHDT and CDR2 YYEEEE. The CDR3 extends over 18 amino acids. V was clipped by 0 bases and J by 8 bases; unmatched bases: 14.

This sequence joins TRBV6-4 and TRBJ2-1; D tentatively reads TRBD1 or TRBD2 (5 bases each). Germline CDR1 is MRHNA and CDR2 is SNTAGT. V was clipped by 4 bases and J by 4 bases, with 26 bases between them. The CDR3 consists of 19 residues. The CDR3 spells CASSGIIWGKKEKYNEQFF. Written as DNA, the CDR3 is TGTGCCAGCAGTGGGATTATTTGGGGGAAAAAAGAAAAATACAATGAGCAGTTCTTC.

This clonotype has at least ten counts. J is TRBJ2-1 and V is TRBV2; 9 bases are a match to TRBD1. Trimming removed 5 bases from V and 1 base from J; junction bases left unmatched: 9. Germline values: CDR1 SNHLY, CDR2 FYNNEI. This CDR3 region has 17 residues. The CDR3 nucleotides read TGTGCCAGCAGTCGACGGGACAGGGAGTTTTCCTACAATGAGCAGTTCTTC. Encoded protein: CASSRRDREFSYNEQFF. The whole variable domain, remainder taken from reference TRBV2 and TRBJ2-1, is EPEVTQTPSHQVTQMGQEVILRCVPISNHLYFYWYRQILGQKVEFLVSFYNNEISEKSEIFDDQFSVERPDGSNFTLKIRSTKLEDSAMYFCASSRRDREFSYNEQFFGPGTRLTVL.

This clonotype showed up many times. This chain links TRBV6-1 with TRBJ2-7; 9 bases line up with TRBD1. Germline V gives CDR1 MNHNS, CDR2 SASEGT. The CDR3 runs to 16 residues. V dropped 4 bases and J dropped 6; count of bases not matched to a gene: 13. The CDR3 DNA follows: TGTGCCAGCAGTGTATATCCTCCGGGACAGGGTGCCGAGCAGTACTTC. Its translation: CASSVYPPGQGAEQYF.

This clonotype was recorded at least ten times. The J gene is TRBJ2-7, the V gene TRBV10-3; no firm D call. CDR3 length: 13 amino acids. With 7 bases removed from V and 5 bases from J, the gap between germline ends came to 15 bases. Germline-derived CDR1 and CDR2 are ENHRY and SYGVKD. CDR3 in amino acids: CAIKATAIDEQYF. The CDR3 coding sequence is TGTGCCATCAAAGCGACTGCCATCGACGAGCAGTACTTC.

The CDR3 DNA sequence: TGTGCCACCGGACAGGATAACACAGATACGCAGTATTTT. Translated, it gives CATGQDNTDTQYF. The chain links TRBV24-1 to TRBJ2-3, with 7 bases matching TRBD1. CDR3 length: 13 residues. Germline CDR1 and CDR2: KGHDR and SFDVKD. With 9 bases clipped from V and 2 bases from J, the junction kept 4 bases outside the gene matches.

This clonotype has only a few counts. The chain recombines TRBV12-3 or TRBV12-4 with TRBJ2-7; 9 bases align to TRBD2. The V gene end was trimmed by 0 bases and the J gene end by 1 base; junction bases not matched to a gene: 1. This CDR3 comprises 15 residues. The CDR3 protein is CASSLARGGSYEQYF. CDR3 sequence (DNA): TGTGCCAGCAGTTTAGCGCGGGGGGGGTCCTACGAGCAGTACTTC.

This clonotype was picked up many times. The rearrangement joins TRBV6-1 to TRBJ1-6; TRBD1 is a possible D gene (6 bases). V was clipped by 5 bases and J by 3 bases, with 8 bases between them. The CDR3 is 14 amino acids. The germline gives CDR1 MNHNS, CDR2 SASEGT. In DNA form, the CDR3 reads TGTGCCAGCAGTCCAGGGGTCTATAATTCACCCCTCCACTTT. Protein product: CASSPGVYNSPLHF.

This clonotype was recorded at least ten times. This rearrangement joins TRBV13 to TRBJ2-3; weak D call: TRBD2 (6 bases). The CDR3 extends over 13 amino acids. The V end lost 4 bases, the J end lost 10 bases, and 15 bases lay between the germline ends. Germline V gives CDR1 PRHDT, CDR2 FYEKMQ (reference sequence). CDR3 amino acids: CASSSGTPGPQYF. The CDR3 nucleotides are TGTGCCAGCAGCTCCGGGACTCCAGGCCCGCAGTATTTT.

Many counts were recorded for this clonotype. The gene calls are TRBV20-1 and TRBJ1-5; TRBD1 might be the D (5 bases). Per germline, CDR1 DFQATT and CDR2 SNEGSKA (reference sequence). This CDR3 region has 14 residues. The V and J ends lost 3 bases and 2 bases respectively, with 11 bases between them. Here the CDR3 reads CSASATGGNQPQHF. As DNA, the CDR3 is TGCAGTGCTAGCGCAACGGGGGGCAATCAGCCCCAGCATTTT.